Below are 10 T cell receptor beta chains sequenced from a single sample in a study. MiXCR, applied by TCRdb to the 5' RACE reads, yields one record per CDR3 protein. The table has approximately 47,000 distinct CDR3 sequences, around 26% seen once. The sequencing sample was made of naive CD4+ T cells sorted from blood. Subset in this sample: naive CD4+ T cells, CD4+CD45RA+CD25-. These receptors were collected from a female donor with breast cancer.

This clonotype was seen more than once but under ten times. The gene calls are TRBV5-1 and TRBJ2-7; a weak D match, TRBD1 (5 bases). V was pared by 0 bases and J by 7 bases, with 5 bases between. Germline V gives CDR1 SGHRS, CDR2 YFSETQ. This CDR3 contains 11 residues. This CDR3 is CASSLGQEQYF. CDR3 in DNA: TGCGCCAGCAGCTTGGGACAGGAGCAGTACTTC.

This clonotype was counted a few times. V and J are TRBV6-1 and TRBJ1-6; no clear D. The V gene lost 1 base and the J gene lost 14 bases, with 12 bases spanning the gap. In germline, CDR1 is MNHNS, CDR2 SASEGT. The CDR3 extends over 13 amino acids. The CDR3 spells CASSEVGGNTLHF. Here the CDR3 DNA reads TGTGCCAGCAGTGAAGTAGGCGGCAATACCCTCCACTTT.

The chain is built from TRBV11-3 and TRBJ2-1; D gene uncertain. Trimming removed 0 bases from V and 5 bases from J, with 5 bases in between. The CDR3 is 13 residues long. Germline V gene sequence: CDR1 SGHNT, CDR2 YENEEA. This chain's CDR3 is CASSLDQHNEQFF. In DNA form, the CDR3 reads TGTGCCAGCAGCTTAGACCAACACAATGAGCAGTTCTTC.

This clonotype turned up a few times. This sequence joins TRBV24-1 and TRBJ2-1; TRBD1 aligns across 7 bases. This CDR3 is 16 amino acids long. J gave up 6 bases and V 3 bases, and 10 bases lay outside the gene matches. Germline V gene data show CDR1 as KGHDR and CDR2 as SFDVKD. CDR3 amino acids: CATSDRMGQSFNEQFF. As DNA, the CDR3 is TGTGCCACCAGTGATCGTATGGGACAGTCTTTCAATGAGCAGTTCTTC.

V is TRBV6-5 and J is TRBJ2-7, with 9 nucleotides matching TRBD2. Germline V lookup: CDR1 MNHEY, CDR2 SVGAGI. Germline trimming cut 2 bases from V and 7 bases from J; bases unmatched to any gene: 9. This CDR3 contains 15 residues. The CDR3 DNA sequence: TGTGCCAGCAGTTACGAGATAGCGGGAGTAGGAGAGCAGTACTTC. Translating it yields CASSYEIAGVGEQYF.

The gene calls are TRBV5-5 and TRBJ2-7; D uncertain. The V end lost 1 base, the J end lost 6 bases, and 8 bases lay between the germline ends. The germline gives CDR1 SGHKS, CDR2 YYEKEE (reference sequence). This CDR3 is built from 12 residues. CDR3 loop: CASSLSTREQYF. The CDR3 nucleotides read TGTGCCAGCAGCTTGTCTACGCGCGAGCAGTACTTC.

The chain combines TRBV29-1 with TRBJ2-1; 12 nucleotides align to TRBD2. This CDR3 contains 18 residues. Trimming cost V 6 bases and J 7 bases; bases outside gene matches: 19. Germline V gives CDR1 SQVTM, CDR2 ANQGSEA. CDR3 sequence: CSVENARWLAGGRNEQFF. In nucleotides, the CDR3 is TGCAGCGTCGAAAATGCTAGGTGGCTAGCGGGGGGGCGGAATGAGCAGTTCTTC.

This clonotype has just a few counts. The chain uses TRBV20-1 and TRBJ1-5, with D hard to call. The V gene's germline CDR1 is DFQATT and CDR2 SNEGSKA (reference sequence). There are 12 residues in the CDR3. The V end lost 6 bases, the J end lost 6 bases, and 12 bases lay between the germline ends. Written as DNA, the CDR3 is TGCAGTGCCAGTCCCCTGGGTCAGCCCCAGCATTTT. Translating gives CSASPLGQPQHF.

This clonotype is deemed medium-sized. The CDR3 loop is CSARDRKRGRTDTQYF. The DNA for the CDR3 is TGCAGTGCTAGAGACCGAAAGCGGGGCCGCACAGATACGCAGTATTTT. The genes are TRBV20-1 and TRBJ2-3, with 7 bases lining up with TRBD2. Germline lookup yields CDR1 DFQATT and CDR2 SNEGSKA (reference sequence). The V segment lost 0 bases and the J segment 1 base; nucleotides outside the gene matches: 7. The CDR3 loop spans 16 amino acids.

The sample holds many counts of this clonotype. The rearrangement uses TRBV29-1 and TRBJ1-1, with a possible D match to TRBD1 (6 bases). Trimming took 6 bases from V and 4 from J, leaving 12 bases between them. The CDR3 spans 12 residues. The V gene's germline CDR1 is SQVTM and CDR2 ANQGSEA. CDR3 in DNA: TGCAGCGTCGAGGGGGGGGGCACTGAAGCTTTCTTT. Translation: CSVEGGGTEAFF.